This T cell receptor (beta chain) was documented in a study of response to subunit inactivated influenza vaccine. The germline gives CDR1 LNHNV, CDR2 YYDKDF (reference sequence). V was trimmed by 3 bases and J by 7 bases, leaving 18 bases between them. The CDR3 has 15 residues. Each CDR3 protein gets one entry after TCRdb re-called the RT-PCR reads with MiXCR. The sample records almost 250,000 distinct CDR3 sequences, 9% to 15% being singletons. The sequencing used non-naive T cells sorted from PBMCs, collected approximately 15 days before vaccination. The chain is built from TRBV15 and TRBJ1-2, with TRBD1 as a possible D gene (5 bases). This receptor was obtained from a man aged 50-60 years who received an inactivated influenza vaccine. The CDR3 region is CATSRLAGLTSGYTF. The DNA of the CDR3 is TGTGCCACCAGCAGGTTAGCAGGGTTGACATCTGGCTACACCTTC. The whole variable domain, filled in from reference TRBV15 and TRBJ1-2, reads DAMVIQNPRYQVTQFGKPVTLSCSQTLNHNVMYWYQQKSSQAPKLLFHYYDKDFNNEADTPDNFQSRRPNTSFCFLDIRSPGLGDTAMYLCATSRLAGLTSGYTFGSGTRLTVV.